Following are 22 T cell receptor beta chains from one sample sequenced in a study of preoperative IRX-2 immunotherapy in early breast cancer. Sequenced by immunoSEQ multiplex PCR; TCRdb stores in-frame clones only, minus some. The data contain around 34,000 clones, about four fifths of them singletons. Treatment: preoperative locoregional IRX-2 cytokine immunotherapy. The sample consisted of lymph node tissue, taken from a patient treated with IRX-2 immunotherapy. Receptors originate from a human donor with breast cancer.

The chain joins TRBV1 to TRBJ2-5; whether TRBD2, the table's D call, matches the DNA was not checked. TRBV1 is termed a pseudogene. CDR3 length: 15 amino acids. The CDR3 region is CASSRGRDAWETQYF. The CDR3 DNA reads TGCGCCAGCAGCCGGGGGAGGGACGCCTGGGAGACCCAGTACTTC.

This clone was counted a few times. The CDR3 DNA reads TGTGCCGCCAAGGGACAGTGGAACACTGAAGCTTTCTTT. This gives the protein CAAKGQWNTEAFF. The chain has TRBV19 and TRBJ1-1, with 7 bases identical to TRBD1. Trimming at V came to 11 bases and at J to 1 base, leaving 7 bases not matched to a gene. The germline CDR1 and CDR2 sequences are LNHDA and SQIVND (reference sequence). The CDR3 has 13 residues.

The chain recombines TRBV5-1 with TRBJ2-3; 7 nucleotides agree with TRBD1. The germline V gene has CDR1 SGHRS and CDR2 YFSETQ. This CDR3 has 14 residues. The J segment lost 0 bases and the V segment lost 7 bases, leaving 5 bases of the junction unmatched. CDR3 nucleotides: TGCGCCAGCTACCGGGACAGAAGCACAGATACGCAGTATTTT. Translating gives CASYRDRSTDTQYF.

This chain connects TRBV6-8 to TRBJ2-7, with 10 bases matching TRBD2. CDR1 MNHGY and CDR2 SAAAGT come from the germline V gene. V lost 0 bases, J lost 6 bases, and 8 bases stayed unmatched. The length of the CDR3 is 16 residues. This chain's CDR3 is CASSYSGASGSGEQYF. The CDR3, as DNA: TGTGCCAGCAGTTACTCGGGGGCTAGCGGGAGTGGCGAGCAGTACTTC.

The genes are TRBV14 and TRBJ1-5; no definite D call. Germline loops: CDR1 SGHDN, CDR2 FVKESK. V lost 0 bases and J 10 bases, leaving 13 bases between the germline ends. This CDR3 has 14 amino acids. The CDR3 coding sequence is TGTGCCAGCAGCCAAGAAGGATCGTCCGGACCCCAGCATTTT. It translates to CASSQEGSSGPQHF.

This chain connects TRBV19 to TRBJ1-1; D uncertain. CDR3 length: 14 amino acids. Germline V gene data show CDR1 as LNHDA and CDR2 as SQIVND (reference sequence). V was cut by 3 bases and J by 1 base, with 9 bases left in between. The CDR3 here is CASSILAGNTEAFF. The CDR3 bases are TGTGCCAGTAGTATTCTCGCAGGGAACACTGAAGCTTTCTTT.

The genes are TRBV5-1 and TRBJ2-3, with D possibly matching TRBD1 (5 bases). V gave up 2 bases and J gave up 0 bases, with 16 bases separating them. CDR3 length equals 17 residues. CDR1 and CDR2 from the germline V gene are SGHRS and YFSETQ. Here the CDR3 reads CASSLGRQFPSTDTQYF. CDR3 nucleotide sequence: TGCGCCAGCAGCTTAGGACGACAGTTCCCTAGCACAGATACGCAGTATTTT.

V and J are TRBV4-1 and TRBJ2-2, with 7 nucleotides matching TRBD2. The CDR3 runs 16 residues. Trimming cost V 1 base and J 4 bases; bases outside gene matches: 6. The germline V gene has CDR1 MGHRA and CDR2 YSYEKL. In DNA, the CDR3 is TGCGCCAGCAGCCAAGGGGCGGGAGATTTCACCGGGGAGCTGTTTTTT. As protein: CASSQGAGDFTGELFF.

This clone was picked up a small number of times. This chain joins TRBV30 and TRBJ1-5, with unresolved D. Germline V gene sequence: CDR1 GTSNPN, CDR2 SVGIG (reference sequence). V was pared by 1 base and J by 9 bases, with 22 bases between. CDR3 size: 16 residues. The CDR3: CAWSGGSTDGLRPQHF. In DNA form, the CDR3 reads TGTGCCTGGAGTGGGGGTTCGACGGACGGATTGAGGCCCCAGCATTTT.

J is TRBJ1-6 and V is TRBV4-1; tentative D call: TRBD1 (5 bases). The germline CDR1 and CDR2 sequences are MGHRA and YSYEKL. V was cut by 4 bases and J by 10 bases, with 23 bases left in between. The CDR3 is made up of 17 amino acids. The CDR3 bases are TGCGCCAGCAGCCCGCAACCTTCGGGGGTCCTACGGTCACCCCTCCACTTT. The encoded protein is CASSPQPSGVLRSPLHF.

Only a few counts were recorded for this clone. The rearrangement joins TRBV25-1 to TRBJ1-2; 8 bases align to TRBD1. The V segment lost 5 bases and the J segment 6 bases; nucleotides outside the gene matches: 8. CDR3 length: 14 amino acids. CDR1 is MGHDK and CDR2 is SYGVNS in the germline V gene. CDR3 region: CASSFRDRSDGYTF. CDR3 DNA sequence: TGTGCCAGCAGTTTCCGGGACAGGTCTGATGGCTACACCTTC.

V gene TRBV28 combines with J gene TRBJ2-3; unclear D gene. Germline V gives CDR1 MDHEN, CDR2 SYDVKM. Deletions cut 3 bases from V and 6 bases from J, with 7 bases between. The CDR3 totals 12 residues. The CDR3 sequence: CASSFGLDTQYF. The CDR3 region has the DNA TGTGCCAGCAGTTTTGGCCTGGATACGCAGTATTTT. The full variable domain, rest sourced from reference TRBV28 and TRBJ2-3, is DVKVTQSSRYLVKRTGEKVFLECVQDMDHENMFWYRQDPGLGLRLIYFSYDVKMKEKGDIPEGYSVSREKKERFSLILESASTNQTSMYLCASSFGLDTQYFGPGTRLTVL.

The J gene is TRBJ2-1, the V gene TRBV12-5; TRBD1 matches 9 bases. V dropped 6 bases and J dropped 5; count of bases not matched to a gene: 8. Germline V gene data show CDR1 as LGHNT and CDR2 as FRNRAP. There are 15 residues in the CDR3. The CDR3 here is CASGPGTGNHNEQFF. The CDR3 DNA is TGTGCTAGTGGCCCCGGGACAGGGAACCACAATGAGCAGTTCTTC. The full variable domain, completed using reference TRBV12-5 and TRBJ2-1, is DARVTQTPRHKVTEMGQEVTMRCQPILGHNTVFWYRQTMMQGLELLAYFRNRAPLDDSGMPKDRFSAEMPDATLATLKIQPSEPRDSAVYFCASGPGTGNHNEQFFGPGTRLTVL.

The chain employs TRBV14 and TRBJ1-2; no definite D call. This CDR3 contains 14 residues. Germline V CDR1 and CDR2: SGHDN, FVKESK. V lost 0 bases and J 4 bases, leaving 9 bases between the germline ends. CDR3 protein: CASSQDLGPYGYTF. The CDR3 nucleotides are TGTGCCAGCAGCCAAGATCTAGGGCCCTATGGCTACACCTTC.

This chain joins TRBV28 and TRBJ2-7; D may be TRBD1 (6 bases). This CDR3 region has 15 residues. V lost 5 bases, J lost 1 base, and 15 bases lay in between. Germline V gene lookup returns CDR1 MDHEN and CDR2 SYDVKM. This CDR3 reads CASSRTYRVSYEQYF. The CDR3 DNA follows: TGTGCCAGCAGTCGAACCTACAGGGTATCCTACGAGCAGTACTTC.

The V call is TRBV6-8, the J call TRBJ2-7; D could derive from TRBD1 or TRBD2 (5 bases each). This CDR3 comprises 15 residues. The germline CDR1 and CDR2 sequences are MNHGY and SAAAGT. Trimming took 6 bases from V and 4 from J, leaving 19 bases between them. The CDR3 nucleotides read TGTGCCAGCAGCTACGGGGCCTACAGAACTTACGAGCAGTACTTC. This encodes CASSYGAYRTYEQYF.

This rearrangement joins TRBV6-8 to TRBJ2-2; the match to TRBD2 covers 9 bases. This CDR3 contains 14 residues. V dropped 6 bases and J dropped 6; count of bases not matched to a gene: 5. Germline CDR1 MNHGY, CDR2 SAAAGT. DNA for the CDR3: TGTGCCAGCAGGAGTAGCGGGAGTCCCGGGGAGCTGTTTTTT. It codes for CASRSSGSPGELFF.

This sequence joins TRBV18 and TRBJ2-4, with a possible D match to TRBD1 (6 bases). The germline CDR1 and CDR2 sequences are KGHSH and LQKENI. Deletions cut 5 bases from V and 8 bases from J, with 16 bases between. CDR3 length: 14 amino acids. The DNA for the CDR3 is TGTGCCAGCTCAACTCGAGGGGCAGGGGACATTCAGTACTTC. Translation gives CASSTRGAGDIQYF.

The rearrangement links TRBV6-8 to TRBJ1-6; D perhaps matches TRBD1 (6 bases). V lost 6 bases to trimming and J lost 6 bases, with 27 bases between them. The CDR3 sequence is 19 residues long. The germline V gene has CDR1 MNHGY and CDR2 SAAAGT. The CDR3 sequence: CASSRYRSVPGQGNSPLHF. The CDR3 DNA is TGTGCCAGCAGCCGATATCGTTCCGTACCGGGACAAGGTAATTCACCCCTCCACTTT.

This chain joins TRBV10-2 and TRBJ1-1; 11 bases align to TRBD1. From germline, CDR1 is WSHSY and CDR2 SAAADI. V shed 0 bases and J 5 bases; nucleotides not matched to a gene: 5. The CDR3 consists of 16 residues. The CDR3 protein is CASSESFGTGGTEAFF. DNA for the CDR3: TGCGCCAGCAGTGAGTCCTTCGGGACAGGGGGGACTGAAGCTTTCTTT.

The chain is built from TRBV18 and TRBJ1-4, with D tentatively TRBD1 (5 bases). CDR1 is KGHSH, CDR2 LQKENI, per germline. The CDR3 is 14 residues long. Between the trimmed V and J ends, which lost 3 bases and 8 bases, there was a span of 13 bases. The CDR3 protein is CASSPRGGSEKLFF. In DNA, the CDR3 is TGTGCCAGCTCACCCCGGGGCGGTTCAGAAAAACTGTTTTTT.

This chain links TRBV14 with TRBJ2-5; D is unresolved. CDR3 size: 14 residues. Deletions cut 2 bases from V and 1 base from J, with 8 bases between. CDR1 and CDR2 (germline): SGHDN, FVKESK. CDR3: CASSQTVLQETQYF. The CDR3, as DNA: TGTGCCAGCAGCCAAACAGTTCTCCAAGAGACCCAGTACTTC. Full variable domain (rest looked up from reference TRBV14 and TRBJ2-5): EAGVTQFPSHSVIEKGQTVTLRCDPISGHDNLYWYRRVMGKEIKFLLHFVKESKQDESGMPNNRFLAERTGGTYSTLKVQPAELEDSGVYFCASSQTVLQETQYFGPGTRLLVL.